This TCR beta chain was retrieved from a study of cytomegalovirus exposure and HLA in healthy donors. This CDR3 comprises 15 residues. J was trimmed by 4 bases and V by 6 bases; bases with no gene match: 8. From germline, CDR1 is LNHDA and CDR2 SQIVND (reference sequence). Primers for the PCR totalled 60 Vbeta and 13 Jbeta. The table came from immunoSEQ multiplex PCR; TCRdb's copy has only in-frame clones and leaves some out. Its table records 25,000 to 40,000 clones. With respect to this clone: Other nucleotide sequences from this sample produce the same CDR3.

The source is a man between 35 and 55 years old in good health and CMV-seronegative. The rearrangement uses TRBV19 and TRBJ2-1; 8 bases are shared with TRBD2. Sequencing was carried out using PBMCs. The CDR3 region is CASRKTSGSYNEQFF. CDR3 in DNA: TGTGCCAGTAGGAAAACTAGCGGATCGTACAATGAGCAGTTCTTC.